This paragraph reports one TCR beta chain. Its matching antigen is unknown. These data come from a study of prognosis after radiotherapy for stage I lung cancer. Study summary: Whereas roughly 11 patients had adenocarcinoma, squamous cell carcinoma was the tumor in 6 or 7. Study-level findings and limits: Some TCR clones were expanded. Whether these clones were tumor-specific was not determined.

Looked up from germline, CDR1 is SGHTA and CDR2 is FQGNSA. The CDR3 totals 14 residues. Trimming at V came to 3 bases and at J to 4 bases, leaving 3 bases not matched to a gene. Two-round multiplex PCR amplified TCR beta CDR3 from genomic DNA. Amplification in first-round PCR relied on primers specific to each TRBV and TRBJ gene. TCRdb used MiXCR to reprocess the multiplex PCR reads, holding one entry per CDR3 protein. The sample has about 26,000 distinct CDR3 sequences, about 41% seen once. This chain connects TRBV7-2 to TRBJ2-7; 10 bases are shared with TRBD2. The source of this sequence is a donor over 45 with non-small cell lung cancer. The sample was PBMCs, taken before or after stereotactic body radiation therapy (not recorded which). The DNA for the CDR3 is TGTGCCAGCAGCTTCAGGACTAGCGGTTACGAGCAGTACTTC. This gives the protein CASSFRTSGYEQYF.